This paragraph reports one TCR beta chain. Original methodology: Counts of nucleated cells, estimated from reference gene primer amplification, were obtained. This table comes from immunoSEQ multiplex PCR, and its TCRdb copy is limited to in-frame clones, with some not included. The V and J calls and the clone size are those of that table, but D and trimming were determined from the DNA. The sample contains tens of thousands of clones, approximately 85% of which appear only once. Germline V gene lookup returns CDR1 SGHTA and CDR2 FQGTGA. Trimming took 6 bases from V and 7 from J, leaving 18 bases between them. CDR3 length: 14 amino acids. The data originate from a study of blood T cell repertoires in COVID-19.

What was sequenced was peripheral blood. The receptor was derived from a man aged 55-75 years with COVID-19, enrolled during active disease. The genes are TRBV7-3 and TRBJ1-2; a weak D match, TRBD1 (6 bases). The CDR3 is CASSVGTRRSGYTF. The CDR3 bases are TGTGCCAGCAGTGTCGGGACACGGAGGTCTGGCTACACCTTC.